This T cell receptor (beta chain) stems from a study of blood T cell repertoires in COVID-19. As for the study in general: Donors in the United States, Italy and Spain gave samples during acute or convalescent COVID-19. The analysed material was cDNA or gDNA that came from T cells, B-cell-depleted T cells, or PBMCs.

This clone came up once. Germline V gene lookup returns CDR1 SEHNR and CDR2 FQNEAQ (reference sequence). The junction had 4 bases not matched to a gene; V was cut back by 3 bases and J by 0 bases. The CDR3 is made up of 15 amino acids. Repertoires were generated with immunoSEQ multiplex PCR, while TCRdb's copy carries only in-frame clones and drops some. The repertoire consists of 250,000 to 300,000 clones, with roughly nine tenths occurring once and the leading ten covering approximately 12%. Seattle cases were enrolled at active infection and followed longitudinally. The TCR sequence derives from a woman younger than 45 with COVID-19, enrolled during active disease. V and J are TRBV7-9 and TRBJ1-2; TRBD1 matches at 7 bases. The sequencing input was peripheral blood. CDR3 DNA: TGTGCCAGCAGCTTTGACGGGACAGCTAACTATGGCTACACCTTC. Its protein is CASSFDGTANYGYTF.